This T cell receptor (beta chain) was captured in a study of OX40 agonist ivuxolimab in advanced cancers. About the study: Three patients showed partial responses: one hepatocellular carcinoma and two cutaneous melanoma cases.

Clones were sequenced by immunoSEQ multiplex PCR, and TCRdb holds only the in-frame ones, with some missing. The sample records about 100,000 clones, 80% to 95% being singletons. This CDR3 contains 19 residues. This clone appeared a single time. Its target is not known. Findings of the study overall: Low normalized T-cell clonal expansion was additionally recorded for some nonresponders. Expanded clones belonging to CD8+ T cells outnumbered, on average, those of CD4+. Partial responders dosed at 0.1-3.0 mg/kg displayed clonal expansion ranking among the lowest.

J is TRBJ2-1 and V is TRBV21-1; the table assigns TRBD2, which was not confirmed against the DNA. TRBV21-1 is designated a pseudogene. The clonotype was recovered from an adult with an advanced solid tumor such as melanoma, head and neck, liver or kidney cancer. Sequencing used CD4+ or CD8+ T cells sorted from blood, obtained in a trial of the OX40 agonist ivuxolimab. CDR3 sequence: CASSKAIFLWAGPYNEQFF. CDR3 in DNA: TGTGCCAGCAGCAAAGCCATTTTTTTGTGGGCGGGTCCCTACAATGAGCAGTTCTTC.